These 6 T cell receptor beta chains share one sample of origin, sequenced in a study of human T cells and chemical hapten exposure. Using its own MiXCR run on the RACE reads, TCRdb lists one record per CDR3 protein. This table has 40,000 to 50,000 distinct CDR3 sequences, under 4.5% appearing once. As for time point: patch test 1, 2 weeks after DPC sensitization. Treatment specified: therapeutic diphenylcyclopropenone sensitization with weekly scalp DPC. Total RNA was extracted from unfractionated whole blood. The sample here was whole blood, taken in connection with sensitization to the hapten diphenylcyclopropenone (DPC). The receptors stem from a man aged 50-59 years with alopecia areata. Some clones in this sample may be carry-over from other donors' samples.

This clonotype was seen many times. The chain is built from TRBV7-9 and TRBJ2-2, with unresolved D. V lost 4 bases and J lost 2, with 5 bases in between. The CDR3 loop spans 13 amino acids. The germline CDR1 and CDR2 sequences are SEHNR and FQNEAQ (reference sequence). CDR3 coding DNA: TGTGCCAGCAGCTCGAGAAACACCGGGGAGCTGTTTTTT. This sequence encodes CASSSRNTGELFF.

This clonotype was found many times. The chain links TRBV5-8 to TRBJ1-1; D gene unclear. The CDR3 has 17 amino acids. Germline V gene sequence: CDR1 SGHTS, CDR2 YDEGEE. The V end lost 1 base, the J end lost 0 bases, and 16 bases lay between the germline ends. The CDR3 nucleotides read TGTGCCAGCAGCTTGCGGGCAGCCGCTTTCATGAACACTGAAGCTTTCTTT. Protein: CASSLRAAAFMNTEAFF.

This clonotype was seen ten or more times. The rearrangement links TRBV6-6 to TRBJ1-2; D is unresolved. Trimming removed 6 bases from V and 4 bases from J, with 18 bases in between. CDR1 and CDR2 (germline): MNHNY, SVGAGI (reference sequence). This CDR3 spans 15 amino acids. CDR3 sequence: CASSPTSTASYGYTF. CDR3 coding DNA: TGTGCCAGCAGCCCCACCTCCACAGCTTCCTATGGCTACACCTTC.

There are many counts of this clonotype. The chain uses TRBV28 and TRBJ2-7; no clear D. Germline V gives CDR1 MDHEN, CDR2 SYDVKM. CDR3 length equals 15 residues. V lost 4 bases and J lost 6, with 19 bases in between. CDR3 nucleotides: TGTGCCAGCAGTTCCTCCACGTGGGGATGGGCCGAGCAGTACTTC. As protein: CASSSSTWGWAEQYF.

The chain uses TRBV29-1 and TRBJ2-7, with 10 bases lining up with TRBD1. Losses at the gene ends were 4 bases for V and 5 bases for J; bases not matched to a gene: 8. The CDR3 length is 14 residues. The germline V gene encodes CDR1 SQVTM and CDR2 ANQGSEA. The CDR3 is CSVAVTGTGDEQYF. The DNA for the CDR3 is TGCAGCGTTGCCGTAACGGGGACAGGGGACGAGCAGTACTTC.

This clonotype showed up many times. This chain connects TRBV5-1 to TRBJ1-1; D uncertain. CDR1 is SGHRS, CDR2 YFSETQ, per germline. Trimming shortened V by 0 bases and J by 5 bases, and 8 bases separated the two germline ends. This CDR3 is 13 amino acids long. CDR3 region: CASSLEVVTEAFF. The CDR3, as DNA: TGCGCCAGCAGCTTGGAAGTGGTAACTGAAGCTTTCTTT.